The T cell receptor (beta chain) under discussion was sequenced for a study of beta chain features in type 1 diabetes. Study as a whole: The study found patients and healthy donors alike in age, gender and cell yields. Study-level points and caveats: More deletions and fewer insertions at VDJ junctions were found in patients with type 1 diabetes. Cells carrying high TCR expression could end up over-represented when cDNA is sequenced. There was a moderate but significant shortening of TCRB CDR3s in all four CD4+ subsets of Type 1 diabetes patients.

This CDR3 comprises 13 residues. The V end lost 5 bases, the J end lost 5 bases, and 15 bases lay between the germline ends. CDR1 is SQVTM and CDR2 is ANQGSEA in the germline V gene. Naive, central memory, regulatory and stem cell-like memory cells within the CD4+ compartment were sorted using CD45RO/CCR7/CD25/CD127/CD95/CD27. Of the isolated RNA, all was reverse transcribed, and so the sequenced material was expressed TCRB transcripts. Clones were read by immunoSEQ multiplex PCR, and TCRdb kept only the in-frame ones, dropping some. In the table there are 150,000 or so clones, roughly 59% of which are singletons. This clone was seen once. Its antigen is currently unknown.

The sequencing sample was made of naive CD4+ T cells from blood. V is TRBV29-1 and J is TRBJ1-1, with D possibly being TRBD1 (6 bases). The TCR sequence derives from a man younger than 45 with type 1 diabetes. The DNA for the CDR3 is TGCAGCGTTCCAAAGGGGGGCTGGACTGAAGCTTTCTTT. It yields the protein CSVPKGGWTEAFF.